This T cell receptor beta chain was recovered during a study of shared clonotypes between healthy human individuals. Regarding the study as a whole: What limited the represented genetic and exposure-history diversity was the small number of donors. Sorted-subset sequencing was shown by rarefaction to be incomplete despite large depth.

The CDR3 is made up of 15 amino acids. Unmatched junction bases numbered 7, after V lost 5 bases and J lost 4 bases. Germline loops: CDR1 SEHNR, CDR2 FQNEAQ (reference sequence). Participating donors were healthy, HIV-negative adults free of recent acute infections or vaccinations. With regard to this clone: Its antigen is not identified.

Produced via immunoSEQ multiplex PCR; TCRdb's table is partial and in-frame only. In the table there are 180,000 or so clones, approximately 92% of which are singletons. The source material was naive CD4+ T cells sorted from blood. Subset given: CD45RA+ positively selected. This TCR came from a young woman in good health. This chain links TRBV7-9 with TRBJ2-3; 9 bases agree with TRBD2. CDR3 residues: CASSPRQREADTQYF. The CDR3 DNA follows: TGTGCCAGCAGCCCGAGGCAGCGGGAGGCAGATACGCAGTATTTT.